Listed here is a single T cell receptor (beta chain). Original processing methods: Estimation of nucleated cell counts was performed using reference gene primer amplification. Profiled with immunoSEQ multiplex PCR; TCRdb holds only in-frame clones, not every one. Clonal size and the V and J genes are those of that table, whereas D and trimming came from the DNA. The sample records about 270,000 clones, 86% being singletons. The CDR3 contains 15 residues. Trimming took 0 bases from V and 3 from J, leaving 11 bases between them. CDR1 is MGHRA and CDR2 is YSYEKL in the germline V gene. The entry originates in a study of blood T cell repertoires in COVID-19. Overall study context: The origin of the acute and convalescent COVID-19 samples was the United States, Italy and Spain. Nucleic acid was either cDNA or gDNA, and it came from T cells, B-cell-depleted T cells, or PBMCs.

Sequencing was done on a sample of peripheral blood. The chain carries TRBV4-1 and TRBJ1-2; D call uncertain. The clonotype originates from a woman in her sixties or seventies who had recovered from COVID-19. The CDR3 loop is CASSQDLNSHYGYTF. The CDR3 DNA reads as TGCGCCAGCAGCCAAGATCTTAACAGCCACTATGGCTACACCTTC.